A selection of T cell receptor beta chains follows, all from one sample in a study of blood T cell repertoires in COVID-19. Libraries were prepared by immunoSEQ multiplex PCR; TCRdb keeps only in-frame clonotypes and omits some of them. The sample has around 27,000 clones, almost 90% seen once. Specimen: peripheral blood. Receptors were obtained from a human donor in a cohort sampled during active COVID-19. The CDR3 runs from the conserved cysteine through the conserved F or W. A D gene is named only where the DNA matches it firmly. Clone size is shown for a subset of rows, as once, few, many or a class of expanded clone.

clone_size j_call v_call d_call cdr3_nt cdr3_aa
- TRBJ2-3 TRBV25-1 - TGTGCCAGCAGTGGGGGGGATTGGAATACGCAGTATTTT CASSGGDWNTQYF
- TRBJ2-7 TRBV11-2 - TGTGCCAGCAGCTTAGATATCCTTTCCTACGAGCAGTACTTC CASSLDILSYEQYF
- TRBJ1-2 TRBV27 - TGTGCCAGCAGAAGGGCGCCCGACAGCAACTATGGCTACACCTTC CASRRAPDSNYGYTF
- TRBJ2-2 TRBV9 - TGTGCCAGCAGCGTAGTGGGGCAGGCTACCGGGGAGCTGTTTTTT CASSVVGQATGELFF
- TRBJ1-4 TRBV25-1 - TGTGCCAGCAGTGAATATCGGCAGGGAAATGAAAAACTGTTTTTT CASSEYRQGNEKLFF
- TRBJ2-2 TRBV30 TRBD1 TGTGCCTGGGGGACTCAGGGGGCTGCCGGGGAGCTGTTTTTT CAWGTQGAAGELFF
- TRBJ2-1 TRBV11-2 TRBD2 TGTGCCAGCAGCCTAGGGACTAGCAATGAGCAGTTCTTC CASSLGTSNEQFF
- TRBJ2-5 TRBV15 TRBD2 TGTGCCACCAGCCCGCGACTAGCGGGGGGGATACAAGAGACCCAGTACTTC CATSPRLAGGIQETQYF
once TRBJ1-1 TRBV18 - TGTGCCAGCTCACTAGGGACACGGGCTACTGAAGCTTTCTTT CASSLGTRATEAFF
- TRBJ2-7 TRBV10-1 TRBD1 TGCGCCAGCAGTGATCCGACAGGGATTGATTACCAGTACTTC CASSDPTGIDYQYF
once TRBJ2-2 TRBV7-6 - TGTGCCAGCAGCTTCATCGCCGGCGGCGGGGAGCTGTTTTTT CASSFIAGGGELFF
- TRBJ1-1 TRBV5-4 TRBD1 TGTGCCAGCAGTGGACAGGGGGCTAGGTGGAACACTGAAGCTTTCTTT CASSGQGARWNTEAFF
- TRBJ2-1 TRBV7-9 - TGTGCCAGCAGCCCAACCGGGGGGCAGCCCGACAATGAGCAGTTCTTC CASSPTGGQPDNEQFF
few TRBJ1-2 TRBV11-2 - TGTGCCAGCAGCTTAGAGTTACAGATAAACTATGGCTACACCTTC CASSLELQINYGYTF
- TRBJ1-1 TRBV6-6 - TGTGCCAGCAGTCCCCGACAGGCTTCGAACACTGAAGCTTTCTTT CASSPRQASNTEAFF
few TRBJ2-1 TRBV3-1/TRBV3-2 - TGTGCCAGCAGCCAGGCCATAAGGGGTGAGCAGTTCTTC CASSQAIRGEQFF
- TRBJ2-1 TRBV4-2 TRBD2 TGTGCCAGCAGCCAATCCCCGCTAGCGGGGGGGCCCCATGAGCAGTTCTTC CASSQSPLAGGPHEQFF
- TRBJ1-6 TRBV19 TRBD1 TGTGCCAGTAGTATAACAGGGGCGAATTCACCCCTCCACTTT CASSITGANSPLHF
- TRBJ2-7 TRBV6-5 - TGTGCCAGCAGTTACTCTCCAGGTCCCTACGAGCAGTACTTC CASSYSPGPYEQYF
- TRBJ2-2 TRBV29-1 TRBD1 TGCAGCGTGTCCGGGACAGGGGGCATAAACGGGGAGCTGTTTTTT CSVSGTGGINGELFF
- TRBJ2-2 TRBV11-3 - TGTGCCAGCAGCTTAGTCAGGGGGGACACCGGGGAGCTGTTTTTT CASSLVRGDTGELFF
- TRBJ1-4 TRBV27 - TGTGCCAGCAGTTCCTCGCCGGGGTTTGCTAATGAAAAACTGTTTTTT CASSSSPGFANEKLFF
once TRBJ1-6 TRBV5-6 TRBD1 TGTGCCAGCAGCCCATCGGGGCGGGACAGAGCCTCTCGGTACGGTCCCCTCCACTTT CASSPSGRDRASRYGPLHF
- TRBJ1-1 TRBV9 - TGTGCCAGCAGCACCCAGGTGAACACTGAAGCTTTCTTT CASSTQVNTEAFF
- TRBJ1-1 TRBV6-5 TRBD1 TGTGCCAGCAGTCGTCCGGGACAGGGGGAAGCTTTCTTT CASSRPGQGEAFF
- TRBJ2-3 TRBV5-8 TRBD1 TGTGCCAGCAGCCGACGACAGGGTACAGATACGCAGTATTTT CASSRRQGTDTQYF
- TRBJ2-1 TRBV3-1/TRBV3-2 - TGTGCCAGCAGCCAATCTCATGGGCAGAGCTCCTACAATGAGCAGTTCTTC CASSQSHGQSSYNEQFF
once TRBJ2-5 TRBV2 - TGTGCCATCTCCCCGAGACAGACACAAGAGACCCAGTACTTC CAISPRQTQETQYF
- TRBJ2-7 TRBV5-1 - TGCGCCAGCAGCGTAATCTCAGGCTCCTACGAGCAGTACTTC CASSVISGSYEQYF
- TRBJ2-5 TRBV4-1 - TGCGCCAGCAGCCAGAGAGAGACCCAGTACTTC CASSQRETQYF
once TRBJ1-1 TRBV18 TRBD1 TGTGCCAGCAGGCAGGGGGCGCTTCCTGAAGCTTTCTTT CASRQGALPEAFF
- TRBJ2-5 TRBV6-5 TRBD2 TGTGCGGCGGGGGGGTACTTAGAGACCCAGTACTTC CAAGGYLETQYF
- TRBJ1-6 TRBV9 TRBD1 TGTGCCAGCAGCGTATTCCCCAAGCAGGGGGATAATTCACCCCTCCACTTT CASSVFPKQGDNSPLHF
- TRBJ2-3 TRBV5-1 TRBD2 TGCGCCAGCAGCTACGGGACTAGCGGGGAAGGGACAGATACGCAGTATTTT CASSYGTSGEGTDTQYF
- TRBJ1-2 TRBV7-3 - TGTGCCAGCAGCCCTCCCGGGGGAATCTATGGCTACACCTTC CASSPPGGIYGYTF
- TRBJ2-7 TRBV10-3 - TGTGCCATCAGTGAGTCCCCCGGCGGGGTATACGAGCAGTACTTC CAISESPGGVYEQYF
- TRBJ2-7 TRBV4-1 TRBD1 TGCGCCAGCAGCCAAGATGGGGACAGGGTGTACGAGCAGTACTTC CASSQDGDRVYEQYF
- TRBJ2-1 TRBV7-2 - TGTGCCAGCAGGCCAGCGCAGGGTCCCTACAATGAGCAGTTCTTC CASRPAQGPYNEQFF
- TRBJ1-6 TRBV30 - TGTGCCGCCACCCGGGGCTATAATTCACCCCTCCACTTT CAATRGYNSPLHF
- TRBJ1-3 TRBV5-1 - TGCGCCAGCAGCTTGCTAGGCAGACCCTCTGGAAACACCATATATTTT CASSLLGRPSGNTIYF